The 9 T cell receptor beta chains in this list originate from one sample, sequenced in a study of cytomegalovirus exposure and HLA in healthy donors. Clones were read by immunoSEQ multiplex PCR, and TCRdb kept only the in-frame ones, dropping some. The sample records about 120,000 clones, around 88% being singletons. What was sequenced was PBMCs. All receptors derive from a man younger than 35 in good health and CMV-seronegative.

The rearrangement uses TRBV13 and TRBJ2-7, with 9 bases lining up with TRBD1. Germline V gives CDR1 PRHDT, CDR2 FYEKMQ (reference sequence). With V trimmed by 5 bases and J by 5 bases, 7 bases remained unmatched. CDR3 size: 14 residues. The DNA of the CDR3 is TGTGCCAGCAGCCAGGGACAGGGTATCAACGAGCAGTACTTC. Translating gives CASSQGQGINEQYF.

J is TRBJ1-1 and V is TRBV9; unclear D gene. The CDR3 contains 13 residues. Trimming took 3 bases from V and 8 from J, leaving 14 bases between them. In germline, CDR1 is SGDLS, CDR2 YYNGEE. The CDR3 bases are TGTGCCAGCAGCGACAGCCGGGCGGGAGAAGCTTTCTTT. Translating gives CASSDSRAGEAFF.

The chain is built from TRBV11-2 and TRBJ1-5; D unclear. This CDR3 region has 15 residues. Germline lookup yields CDR1 SGHAT and CDR2 FQNNGV. V was shortened by 5 bases and J by 1 base, with 12 bases between the two germline ends. The CDR3 loop reads CASSDSLKSNQPQHF. CDR3 in DNA: TGTGCCAGCAGCGACTCGCTGAAAAGCAATCAGCCCCAGCATTTT.

The V gene is TRBV6-5, the J gene TRBJ1-1, with no clear D. The CDR3 has 14 residues. The V end lost 2 bases, the J end lost 1 base, and 8 bases lay between the germline ends. CDR1 and CDR2 (germline): MNHEY, SVGAGI. The CDR3 bases are TGTGCCAGCAGTTACCGGGCGGGGAACACTGAAGCTTTCTTT. Translated: CASSYRAGNTEAFF.

This chain links TRBV28 with TRBJ2-1; a weak D match, TRBD2 (6 bases). With 7 bases removed from V and 1 base from J, the gap between germline ends came to 20 bases. Looked up from germline, CDR1 is MDHEN and CDR2 is SYDVKM. The CDR3 is 17 residues long. The CDR3 DNA reads as TGTGCCAGCATTACCACTCTGGAGGGCGGGTCCTACAATGAGCAGTTCTTC. It specifies CASITTLEGGSYNEQFF.

This chain links TRBV7-8 with TRBJ2-7; TRBD2 aligns across 10 bases. The CDR3 is 17 amino acids. Germline lookup yields CDR1 SGHVS and CDR2 FQNEAQ. Trimming removed 4 bases from V and 3 bases from J; junction bases left unmatched: 12. The CDR3 region has the DNA TGTGCCAGCAGCTCCAGACTTCTAGCGGGGGACCTCTACGAGCAGTACTTC. This gives the protein CASSSRLLAGDLYEQYF.

The V call is TRBV11-2, the J call TRBJ1-1; 7 nucleotides line up with TRBD1. From germline, CDR1 is SGHAT and CDR2 FQNNGV. J lost 1 base, V lost 4 bases, and 6 bases had no gene match. The length of the CDR3 is 15 residues. The CDR3 bases are TGTGCCAGCAGCTCCTTCAACAGGGGGAACACTGAAGCTTTCTTT. This sequence encodes CASSSFNRGNTEAFF.

This clone was counted once. The J gene is TRBJ1-2, the V gene TRBV30; D is ambiguous. V was shortened by 0 bases and J by 5 bases, with 10 bases between the two germline ends. Germline CDR1 reads GTSNPN; CDR2 reads SVGIG (reference sequence). This CDR3 is built from 13 residues. The CDR3 sequence: CAWSVLHFYGYTF. The CDR3 coding sequence is TGTGCCTGGAGTGTATTACATTTTTATGGCTACACCTTC.

CDR3 loop: CASSSGTGEKLFF. The CDR3 DNA sequence: TGTGCCAGCTCATCTGGTACGGGTGAAAAACTGTTTTTT. The chain is built from TRBV18 and TRBJ1-4; D is unclear. Germline-derived CDR1 and CDR2 are KGHSH and LQKENI. This CDR3 has 13 amino acids. Between the trimmed V and J ends, which lost 5 bases and 7 bases, there was a span of 11 bases.